These 3 T cell receptor beta chains share one sample of origin, sequenced in a study of T cells in localized non-small cell lung cancer. Here immunoSEQ multiplex PCR was the method, and the copy in TCRdb shows in-frame clones only, minus some. This table has more than 20,000 clones, 85% to 90% appearing once. The sample consisted of PBMCs, taken before any cancer treatment. The receptors here all came from a man between 40 and 69 years old with stage II squamous cell lung carcinoma.

The chain employs TRBV25-1 and TRBJ1-1; D gene uncertain. V was pared by 4 bases and J by 4 bases, with 10 bases between. CDR1 MGHDK and CDR2 SYGVNS come from the germline V gene. This CDR3 has 13 residues. The CDR3 DNA is TGTGCCAGCAGTGCAGGATCCGGCACTGAAGCTTTCTTT. It specifies CASSAGSGTEAFF.

This clone was detected once. The rearrangement joins TRBV9 to TRBJ1-4, with TRBD1 identical over 7 bases. Losses at the gene ends were 3 bases for V and 7 bases for J; bases not matched to a gene: 6. CDR1 is SGDLS, CDR2 YYNGEE, per germline. This CDR3 is built from 14 residues. The CDR3 nucleotides are TGTGCCAGCAGCGAGGGGGCCCGAATTGAAAAACTGTTTTTT. Residues: CASSEGARIEKLFF.

The chain is built from TRBV4-3 and TRBJ2-7, with D perhaps matching TRBD1 or TRBD2 (5 bases each). Germline CDR1 LGHNA, CDR2 YSLEER. Between the trimmed V and J ends, which lost 3 bases and 1 base, there was a span of 13 bases. CDR3 length: 15 residues. The CDR3 region is CASSQGVLGSYEQYF. CDR3 sequence (DNA): TGCGCCAGCAGCCAGGGGGTTCTTGGATCCTACGAGCAGTACTTC.